This TCR beta chain was observed in a study of shared clonotypes between healthy human individuals. It was across several immunoSEQ plates that each subset's genomic DNA was evenly split. Assay used: immunoSEQ multiplex PCR; TCRdb lists only in-frame clones, some missing. Among 700,000 to 950,000 clones, approximately 96% were seen once, and the ten largest hold under 0.25%. Terminally differentiated effector memory CD45RA+ cells were excluded from the naive CD8 cells, which were CD45RO-negative and positively selected for CCR7. CDR1 and CDR2 from the germline V gene are LNHDA and SQIVND (reference sequence). This CDR3 has 15 residues. With 4 bases clipped from V and 8 bases from J, the junction kept 8 bases outside the gene matches.

Specimen: naive CD8+ T cells sorted from blood. The chain is built from TRBV19 and TRBJ1-4, with TRBD1 matching 9 bases. This clonotype originated in a man aged 30 to 39 in good health. In DNA form, the CDR3 reads TGTGCCAGTAGTACGAACAGGGGGCGACGGGAAAAACTGTTTTTT. This encodes CASSTNRGRREKLFF.